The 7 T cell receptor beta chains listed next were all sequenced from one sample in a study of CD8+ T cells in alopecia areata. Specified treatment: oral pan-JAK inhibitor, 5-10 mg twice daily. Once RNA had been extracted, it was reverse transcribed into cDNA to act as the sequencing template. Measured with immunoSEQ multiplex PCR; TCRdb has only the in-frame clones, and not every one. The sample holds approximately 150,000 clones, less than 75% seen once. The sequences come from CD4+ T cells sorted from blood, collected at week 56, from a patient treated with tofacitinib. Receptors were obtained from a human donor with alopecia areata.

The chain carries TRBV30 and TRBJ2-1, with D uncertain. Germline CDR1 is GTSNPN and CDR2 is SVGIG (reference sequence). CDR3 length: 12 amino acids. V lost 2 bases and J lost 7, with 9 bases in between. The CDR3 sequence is CAWSRQANEQFF. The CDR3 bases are TGTGCCTGGAGTCGCCAGGCTAATGAGCAGTTCTTC.

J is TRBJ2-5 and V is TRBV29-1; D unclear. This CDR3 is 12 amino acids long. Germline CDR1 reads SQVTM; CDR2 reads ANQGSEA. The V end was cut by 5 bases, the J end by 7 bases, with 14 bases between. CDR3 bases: TGCAGCGTTCCCCGCCCTAAAGGGACCCAGTACTTC. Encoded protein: CSVPRPKGTQYF. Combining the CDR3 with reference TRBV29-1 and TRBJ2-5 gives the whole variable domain SAVISQKPSRDICQRGTSLTIQCQVDSQVTMMFWYRQQPGQSLTLIATANQGSEATYESGFVIDKFPISRPNLTFSTLTVSNMSPEDSSIYLCSVPRPKGTQYFGPGTRLLVL.

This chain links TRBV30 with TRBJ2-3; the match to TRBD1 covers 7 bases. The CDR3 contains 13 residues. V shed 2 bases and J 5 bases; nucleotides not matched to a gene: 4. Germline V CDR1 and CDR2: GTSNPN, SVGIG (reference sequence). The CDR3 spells CAWSSRTGDTQYF. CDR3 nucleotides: TGTGCCTGGAGTAGCAGGACAGGAGATACGCAGTATTTT.

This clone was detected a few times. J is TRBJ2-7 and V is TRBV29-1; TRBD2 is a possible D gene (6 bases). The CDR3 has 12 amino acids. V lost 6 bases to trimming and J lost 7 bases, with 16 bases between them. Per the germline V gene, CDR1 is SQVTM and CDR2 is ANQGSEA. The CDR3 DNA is TGCAGCGTGGGGGGTTGGGACCTGGAGCAGTACTTC. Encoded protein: CSVGGWDLEQYF.

CDR3 amino acids: CASTGTLNTEAFF. CDR3 bases: TGTGCCTCGACCGGGACACTGAACACTGAAGCTTTCTTT. The rearrangement uses TRBV30 and TRBJ1-1, with D possibly being TRBD1 (6 bases). Germline loops: CDR1 GTSNPN, CDR2 SVGIG (reference sequence). The CDR3 length is 13 residues. V dropped 7 bases and J dropped 0 bases, with 12 bases sitting between them.

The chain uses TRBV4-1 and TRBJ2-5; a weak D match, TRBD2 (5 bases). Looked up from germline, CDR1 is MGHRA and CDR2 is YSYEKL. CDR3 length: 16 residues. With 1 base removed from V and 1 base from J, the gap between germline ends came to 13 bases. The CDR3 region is CASSQVPRGGQETQYF. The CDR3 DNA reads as TGCGCCAGCAGCCAAGTACCTCGGGGTGGCCAAGAGACCCAGTACTTC.

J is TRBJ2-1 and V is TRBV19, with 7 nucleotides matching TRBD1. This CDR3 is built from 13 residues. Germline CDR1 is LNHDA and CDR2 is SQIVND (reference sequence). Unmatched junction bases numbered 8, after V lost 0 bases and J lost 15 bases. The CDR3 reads CASSIDGDRGWFF. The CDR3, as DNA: TGTGCCAGTAGTATAGATGGGGACAGAGGATGGTTCTTC.